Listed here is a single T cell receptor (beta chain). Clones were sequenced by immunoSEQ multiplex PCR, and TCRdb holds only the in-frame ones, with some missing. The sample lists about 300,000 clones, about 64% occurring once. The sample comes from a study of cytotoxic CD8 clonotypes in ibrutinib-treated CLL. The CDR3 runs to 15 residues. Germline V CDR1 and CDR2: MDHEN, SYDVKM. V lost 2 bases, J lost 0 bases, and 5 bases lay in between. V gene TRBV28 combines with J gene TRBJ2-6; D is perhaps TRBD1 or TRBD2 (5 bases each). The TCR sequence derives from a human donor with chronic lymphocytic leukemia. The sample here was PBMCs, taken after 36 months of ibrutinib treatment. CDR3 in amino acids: CASSLGGSGANVLTF. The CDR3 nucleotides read TGTGCCAGCAGTTTAGGGGGCTCTGGGGCCAACGTCCTGACTTTC.